Listed below are T cell receptor beta chains from one sample, sequenced in a study of blood T cell repertoires in COVID-19. Sequencing used immunoSEQ multiplex PCR; TCRdb keeps in-frame clones, though not all of them. The sample includes around 100,000 clones, almost 80% of them seen just once. Sequenced material: peripheral blood. Source of these receptors: a woman in her seventies with acute or convalescent COVID-19. Each CDR3 is given with its conserved first and last residue. A D gene is named only where the DNA matches it firmly. Clone size is stated in some rows and not others, as once, few, many or a class when expanded.

len: 13; v_gene: TRBV4-3; abundance: -; j_gene: TRBJ1-5; d_gene: -; CDR3aa: CASSRDTYQPQHF; CDR3nt: TGCGCCAGCAGCCGGGACACCTATCAGCCCCAGCATTTT
len: 14; v_gene: TRBV18; abundance: -; j_gene: TRBJ2-5; d_gene: -; CDR3aa: CASSPVASQETQYF; CDR3nt: TGTGCCAGCTCACCGGTAGCCTCACAAGAGACCCAGTACTTC
len: 14; v_gene: TRBV7-7; abundance: -; j_gene: TRBJ2-5; d_gene: TRBD2; CDR3aa: CASSLGGAGGTQYF; CDR3nt: TGTGCCAGCAGCTTGGGAGGGGCCGGTGGGACCCAGTACTTC
len: 13; v_gene: TRBV29-1; abundance: -; j_gene: TRBJ1-1; d_gene: -; CDR3aa: CSVERQGGTEAFF; CDR3nt: TGCAGCGTTGAAAGGCAGGGTGGAACTGAAGCTTTCTTT
len: 15; v_gene: TRBV11-1; abundance: -; j_gene: TRBJ1-3; d_gene: -; CDR3aa: CASSFVQGSGNTIYF; CDR3nt: TGTGCCAGCAGCTTCGTACAGGGCTCTGGAAACACCATATATTTT
len: 15; v_gene: TRBV18; abundance: once; j_gene: TRBJ2-3; d_gene: TRBD1; CDR3aa: CASSQDRGVTDTQYF; CDR3nt: TGTGCCAGCTCACAAGACAGGGGAGTGACAGATACGCAGTATTTT
len: 14; v_gene: TRBV15; abundance: -; j_gene: TRBJ1-1; d_gene: TRBD1; CDR3aa: CATSRDRVGTEAFF; CDR3nt: TGTGCCACCAGTAGGGACAGGGTAGGGACTGAAGCTTTCTTT
len: 16; v_gene: TRBV6-4; abundance: few; j_gene: TRBJ2-1; d_gene: TRBD1; CDR3aa: CASDSLTDRVDNEQFF; CDR3nt: TGTGCCAGCGATTCTCTTACGGACAGGGTGGACAATGAGCAGTTCTTC
len: 15; v_gene: TRBV7-2; abundance: -; j_gene: TRBJ1-2; d_gene: TRBD1; CDR3aa: CASSLSPGGNYGYTF; CDR3nt: TGTGCCAGCAGCTTATCCCCAGGGGGTAACTATGGCTACACCTTC
len: 14; v_gene: TRBV5-1; abundance: few; j_gene: TRBJ1-1; d_gene: -; CDR3aa: CASSLVALNTEAFF; CDR3nt: TGCGCCAGCAGCTTGGTTGCGCTGAACACTGAAGCTTTCTTT
len: 16; v_gene: TRBV5-1; abundance: -; j_gene: TRBJ2-3; d_gene: TRBD1; CDR3aa: CASSLEVTGGLDTQYF; CDR3nt: TGCGCCAGCAGCTTGGAGGTGACAGGGGGCTTGGATACGCAGTATTTT
len: 18; v_gene: TRBV10-3; abundance: -; j_gene: TRBJ1-1; d_gene: -; CDR3aa: CAISGRGHSGSSNTEAFF; CDR3nt: TGTGCCATCAGTGGGCGGGGCCACAGCGGTTCTTCGAACACTGAAGCTTTCTTT
len: 15; v_gene: TRBV6-5; abundance: -; j_gene: TRBJ1-2; d_gene: -; CDR3aa: CASSSPQATNYGYTF; CDR3nt: TGTGCCAGCAGTTCCCCTCAGGCAACTAACTATGGCTACACCTTC
len: 14; v_gene: TRBV5-4; abundance: -; j_gene: TRBJ2-1; d_gene: -; CDR3aa: CASSLGVVAGEQFF; CDR3nt: TGTGCCAGCAGCTTGGGAGTAGTGGCGGGTGAGCAGTTCTTC
len: 13; v_gene: TRBV2; abundance: -; j_gene: TRBJ2-5; d_gene: TRBD1; CDR3aa: CASKGTGQETQYF; CDR3nt: TGTGCCAGCAAAGGGACAGGGCAAGAGACCCAGTACTTC
len: 13; v_gene: TRBV11-1; abundance: -; j_gene: TRBJ2-1; d_gene: -; CDR3aa: CASSLDRSREQFF; CDR3nt: TGTGCCAGCAGCTTAGATAGAAGCCGTGAGCAGTTCTTC
len: 14; v_gene: TRBV6-1; abundance: -; j_gene: TRBJ1-1; d_gene: -; CDR3aa: CASSDQGMNTEAFF; CDR3nt: TGTGCCAGCAGTGACCAGGGGATGAACACTGAAGCTTTCTTT
len: 16; v_gene: TRBV9; abundance: -; j_gene: TRBJ1-6; d_gene: -; CDR3aa: CASRKTDSSYNSPLHF; CDR3nt: TGTGCCAGCAGAAAGACAGATAGCTCCTATAATTCACCCCTCCACTTT
len: 15; v_gene: TRBV7-2; abundance: -; j_gene: TRBJ1-2; d_gene: TRBD1; CDR3aa: CASSPRGGQGYGYTF; CDR3nt: TGTGCCAGCAGCCCACGGGGTGGACAGGGATATGGCTACACCTTC
len: 14; v_gene: TRBV19; abundance: -; j_gene: TRBJ1-6; d_gene: -; CDR3aa: CASSIREGNSPLHF; CDR3nt: TGTGCCAGTAGTATCAGGGAAGGAAATTCACCCCTCCACTTT
len: 12; v_gene: TRBV6-4; abundance: -; j_gene: TRBJ1-5; d_gene: -; CDR3aa: CARKQGNQPQHF; CDR3nt: TGTGCCAGGAAACAGGGCAATCAGCCCCAGCATTTT
len: 14; v_gene: TRBV7-2; abundance: -; j_gene: TRBJ1-2; d_gene: TRBD1; CDR3aa: CASSLEGQAYGYTF; CDR3nt: TGTGCCAGCAGCTTAGAGGGACAGGCCTATGGCTACACCTTC
len: 14; v_gene: TRBV5-1; abundance: -; j_gene: TRBJ1-2; d_gene: TRBD1; CDR3aa: CASSAGTVLYGYTF; CDR3nt: TGCGCCAGCAGCGCCGGGACAGTCCTATATGGCTACACCTTC
len: 11; v_gene: TRBV2; abundance: -; j_gene: TRBJ1-2; d_gene: TRBD1; CDR3aa: CASSLQGAHTF; CDR3nt: TGTGCCAGCAGTCTACAGGGGGCACACACCTTC
len: 17; v_gene: TRBV7-2; abundance: few; j_gene: TRBJ2-1; d_gene: TRBD2; CDR3aa: CASSFRPTSGGYNEQFF; CDR3nt: TGTGCCAGCAGCTTCCGGCCGACTAGCGGGGGTTACAATGAGCAGTTCTTC
len: 15; v_gene: TRBV6-2/TRBV6-3; abundance: few; j_gene: TRBJ2-5; d_gene: TRBD1; CDR3aa: CASSSSTGSQETQYF; CDR3nt: TGTGCCAGCAGTTCGTCGACAGGGTCCCAAGAGACCCAGTACTTC
len: 16; v_gene: TRBV7-2; abundance: -; j_gene: TRBJ2-2; d_gene: TRBD2; CDR3aa: CASSPMTSADTGELFF; CDR3nt: TGTGCCAGCAGCCCGATGACTAGCGCCGACACCGGGGAGCTGTTTTTT
len: 16; v_gene: TRBV4-2; abundance: -; j_gene: TRBJ2-1; d_gene: TRBD1; CDR3aa: CASSQALGTADDEQFF; CDR3nt: TGTGCCAGCAGCCAAGCTCTCGGGACAGCAGATGATGAGCAGTTCTTC
len: 16; v_gene: TRBV6-5; abundance: -; j_gene: TRBJ1-3; d_gene: -; CDR3aa: CASSYSSPSSGNTIYF; CDR3nt: TGTGCCAGCAGTTACTCTTCTCCCAGCTCTGGAAACACCATATATTTT
len: 18; v_gene: TRBV4-2; abundance: few; j_gene: TRBJ2-6; d_gene: TRBD2; CDR3aa: CASSQVGGDSPGANVLTF; CDR3nt: TGTGCCAGCAGCCAAGTGGGGGGGGACTCCCCTGGGGCCAACGTCCTGACTTTC
len: 17; v_gene: TRBV5-1; abundance: -; j_gene: TRBJ1-2; d_gene: -; CDR3aa: CASSLVEGAQGSYGYTF; CDR3nt: TGCGCCAGCAGCTTGGTGGAAGGGGCTCAGGGCTCTTATGGCTACACCTTC